A selection of T cell receptor beta chains follows, all from one sample in a study of Graves' ophthalmopathy and Graves' hyperthyroidism. TCRdb reprocessed the multiplex PCR reads with MiXCR, giving one entry per CDR3 protein. Of 200,000 to 300,000 distinct CDR3 sequences listed, around 50% are singletons. Material: peripheral blood. The source is an adult man with Graves' ophthalmopathy. Each CDR3 is given with its conserved first and last residue. The D gene is left open where the match is weak. Only some rows state a clone size, as once, few, many or a class for expanded clones.

CDR3 length | D gene | J gene | clone size | V gene | CDR3 DNA | CDR3 protein
13 | - | TRBJ1-2 | - | TRBV4-1 | TGCGCCAGCAGCCAAGATCCCCGAAATGGCTACACCTTC | CASSQDPRNGYTF
15 | TRBD1 | TRBJ1-1 | - | TRBV6-1 | TGTGCCAGCAGTTGGAAGGACAGGGGAGACCCTGAAGCTTTCTTT | CASSWKDRGDPEAFF
15 | - | TRBJ2-7 | few | TRBV2 | TGTGCCAGCACGGACAAGACGGGAGTGGGGCACGAGCAGTACTTC | CASTDKTGVGHEQYF
13 | - | TRBJ1-5 | few | TRBV14 | TGTGCCAGCAGCCAAAGTCAGCTTCAGCCCCAGCATTTT | CASSQSQLQPQHF
16 | TRBD1 | TRBJ2-7 | - | TRBV10-3 | TGTGCCATCAGTAGGGACAGGGGGGTGAGCTCCTACGAGCAGTACTTC | CAISRDRGVSSYEQYF
13 | TRBD1 | TRBJ1-1 | many | TRBV19 | TGTGCCAGTACCACAGGGGGAGGCACTGAAGCTTTCTTT | CASTTGGGTEAFF
14 | - | TRBJ2-5 | - | TRBV9 | TGTGCCAGCAGCGTAGTGGCACCTCAAGAGACCCAGTACTTC | CASSVVAPQETQYF
14 | - | TRBJ2-5 | once | TRBV19 | TGTGCCAGTGGGAGAGCGGACAGAAAAGAGACCCAGTACTTC | CASGRADRKETQYF
15 | TRBD2 | TRBJ2-5 | - | TRBV2 | TGTGCCAGCAGTTTTCGGGGGGGGTGGCAAGAGACCCAGTACTTC | CASSFRGGWQETQYF
16 | TRBD1 | TRBJ1-2 | few | TRBV24-1 | TGTGCCACCAGTGATTCGTTCGGACAGGAGAGCTATGGCTACACCTTC | CATSDSFGQESYGYTF
15 | - | TRBJ2-5 | - | TRBV4-1 | TGCGCCAGCAGCGCCTCGGTGAACAGGGTGGAGACCCAGTACTTC | CASSASVNRVETQYF
16 | - | TRBJ2-2 | - | TRBV6-1 | TGTGCCAGCAGTCCCGGGACGGGCTATAACACCGGGGAGCTGTTTTTT | CASSPGTGYNTGELFF
16 | TRBD1 | TRBJ1-6 | - | TRBV6-5 | TGTGCCAGCAGCAACACGGCAGGGGGCGCGGGGTCACCCCTCCACTTT | CASSNTAGGAGSPLHF
15 | - | TRBJ1-6 | - | TRBV14 | TGTGCCAGCAGCCAAGGCTTTCTCGGCAATTCACCCCTCCACTTT | CASSQGFLGNSPLHF
15 | TRBD2 | TRBJ2-7 | once | TRBV20-1 | TGCAGTGCTAGAGATTTTAGCGGGAGAACCTACGAGCAGTACTTC | CSARDFSGRTYEQYF
11 | - | TRBJ2-1 | - | TRBV10-2 | TGCGCCAGCAGTGAGGGGAATGAGCAGTTCTTC | CASSEGNEQFF
15 | TRBD2 | TRBJ2-1 | - | TRBV4-1 | TGCGCCAGCAGCCCAATAGCGGGAGAAGTCAATGAGCAGTTCTTC | CASSPIAGEVNEQFF
19 | TRBD2 | TRBJ2-5 | - | TRBV15 | TGTGCCACCAGCAGAGAGTTGCCTAGCGGGGGCCGGTACCAAGAGACCCAGTACTTC | CATSRELPSGGRYQETQYF
19 | TRBD2 | TRBJ2-3 | - | TRBV12-3/TRBV12-4 | TGTGCCAGCAGCTTACGACTAGCGGGAGTTGCAGCTAGCACAGATACGCAGTATTTT | CASSLRLAGVAASTDTQYF
15 | - | TRBJ1-4 | - | TRBV7-9 | TGTGCCAGCAGCTTTCGGCGAAGAACTAATGAAAAACTGTTTTTT | CASSFRRRTNEKLFF
15 | - | TRBJ2-5 | few | TRBV11-2 | TGTGCCAGCAGCTCCTCGCGGGTGGTGCAAGAGACCCAGTACTTC | CASSSSRVVQETQYF
16 | - | TRBJ1-3 | few | TRBV11-2 | TGTGCCAGCAGCTTCAGCTCTTGGGGGTCTGGAAACACCATATATTTT | CASSFSSWGSGNTIYF